This T cell receptor (beta chain) came from a study of early T cells in non-severe SARS-CoV-2 infection. As for the study in general: Investigators sequenced bulk RNA drawn from unsorted whole blood, and chains remained unpaired.

Germline lookup yields CDR1 ENHRY and CDR2 SYGVKD. The CDR3 is 14 amino acids. The junction had 5 bases not matched to a gene; V was cut back by 6 bases and J by 0 bases. The TCR library protocol was used to attach unique molecular identifiers. These identifiers were attached to individual cDNA molecules. MiXCR, applied by TCRdb to the 5' RACE reads, yields one record per CDR3 protein. The sample shows 55,000 to 75,000 distinct CDR3 sequences, about 12% of them seen only once. This clonotype was picked up a small number of times. This clonotype was obtained from an adult who was a healthcare worker with PCR-confirmed SARS-CoV-2 infection or an uninfected control (not recorded which). Sequences were obtained from whole blood. This rearrangement joins TRBV10-3 to TRBJ2-7; 7 positions agree with TRBD1. Written as DNA, the CDR3 is TGTGCCATCAGGACCTCAGGGGGCTCCTACGAGCAGTACTTC. It codes for CAIRTSGGSYEQYF.